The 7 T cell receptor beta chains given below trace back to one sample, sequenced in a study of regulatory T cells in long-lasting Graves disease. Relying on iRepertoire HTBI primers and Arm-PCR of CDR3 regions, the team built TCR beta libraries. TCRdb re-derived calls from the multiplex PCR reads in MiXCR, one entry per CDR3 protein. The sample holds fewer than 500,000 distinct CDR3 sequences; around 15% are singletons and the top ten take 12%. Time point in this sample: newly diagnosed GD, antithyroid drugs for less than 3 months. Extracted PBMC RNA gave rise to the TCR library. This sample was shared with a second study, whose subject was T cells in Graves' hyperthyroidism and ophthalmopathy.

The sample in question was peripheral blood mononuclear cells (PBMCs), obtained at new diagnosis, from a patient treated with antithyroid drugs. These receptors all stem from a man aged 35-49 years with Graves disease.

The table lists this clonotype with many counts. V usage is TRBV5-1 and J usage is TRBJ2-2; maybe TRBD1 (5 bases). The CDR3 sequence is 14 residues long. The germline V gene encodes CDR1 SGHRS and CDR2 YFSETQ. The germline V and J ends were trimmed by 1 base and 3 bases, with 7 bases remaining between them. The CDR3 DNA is TGCGCCAGCAGCTTGTTCAGGGACACCGGGGAGCTGTTTTTT. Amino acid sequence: CASSLFRDTGELFF. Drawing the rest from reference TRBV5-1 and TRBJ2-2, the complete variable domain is KAGVTQTPRYLIKTRGQQVTLSCSPISGHRSVSWYQQTPGQGLQFLFEYFSETQRNKGNFPGRFSGRQFSNSRSEMNVSTLELGDSALYLCASSLFRDTGELFFGEGSRLTVL.

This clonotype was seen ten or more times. The CDR3 region is CSARPGGRVSTDTQYF. The CDR3 DNA follows: TGCAGTGCTAGACCTGGCGGGAGGGTTTCCACAGATACGCAGTATTTT. The chain joins TRBV20-1 to TRBJ2-3; 9 bases are a match to TRBD2. V lost 2 bases to trimming and J lost 2 bases; unmatched junction nucleotides: 8. Germline loops: CDR1 DFQATT, CDR2 SNEGSKA (reference sequence). The length of the CDR3 is 16 residues.

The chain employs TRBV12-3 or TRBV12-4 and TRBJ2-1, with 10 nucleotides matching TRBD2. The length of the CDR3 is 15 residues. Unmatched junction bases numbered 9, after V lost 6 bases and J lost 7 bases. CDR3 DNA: TGTGCCAGCAGCCTGTCTAGCGGGAGAAAGAATGAGCAGTTCTTC. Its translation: CASSLSSGRKNEQFF.

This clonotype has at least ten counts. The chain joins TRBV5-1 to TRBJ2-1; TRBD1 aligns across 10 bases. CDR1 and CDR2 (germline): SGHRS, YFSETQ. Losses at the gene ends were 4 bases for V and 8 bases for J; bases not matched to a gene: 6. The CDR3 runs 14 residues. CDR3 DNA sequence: TGCGCCAGCAGCGCCGGGACAGGGGTCCATGAGCAGTTCTTC. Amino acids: CASSAGTGVHEQFF.

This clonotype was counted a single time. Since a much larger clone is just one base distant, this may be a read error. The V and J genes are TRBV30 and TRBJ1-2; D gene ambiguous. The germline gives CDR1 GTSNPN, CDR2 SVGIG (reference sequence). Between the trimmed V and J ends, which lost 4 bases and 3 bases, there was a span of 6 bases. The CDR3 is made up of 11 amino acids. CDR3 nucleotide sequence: TGTGCCTGGACAGAGTACTATGGCTACACCTTC. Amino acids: CAWTEYYGYTF.

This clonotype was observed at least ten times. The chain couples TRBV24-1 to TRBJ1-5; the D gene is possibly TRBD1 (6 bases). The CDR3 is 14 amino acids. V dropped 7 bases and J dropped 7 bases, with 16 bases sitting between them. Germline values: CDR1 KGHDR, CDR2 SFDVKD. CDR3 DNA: TGTGCCACCAGCCCCGGGGGGCCCGGGCAGCCCCAGCATTTT. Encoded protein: CATSPGGPGQPQHF.

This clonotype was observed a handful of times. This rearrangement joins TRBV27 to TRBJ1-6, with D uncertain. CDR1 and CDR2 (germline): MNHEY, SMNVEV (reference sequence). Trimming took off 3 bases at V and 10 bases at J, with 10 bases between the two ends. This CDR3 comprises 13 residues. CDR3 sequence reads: CASSLTGRSPLHF. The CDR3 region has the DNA TGTGCCAGCAGTTTGACCGGGCGATCACCCCTCCACTTT.